This TCR beta chain comes out of a study of T cell responses to AZD1222 COVID-19 vaccine. General study results and limits: Females made up more of the donors, who were largely white British, and clonal diversity may have come out too low.

CDR3 length equals 16 residues. Germline V gives CDR1 MNHEY, CDR2 SMNVEV (reference sequence). V shed 0 bases and J shed 6 bases, with 12 bases lying between them. As concerns this clone: Its antigen is not identified.

Profiled with immunoSEQ multiplex PCR; TCRdb holds only in-frame clones, not every one. The sample lists around 140,000 clones, 90% seen once, with approximately 1.6% in the top ten. Specimen: peripheral blood, collected on day 0 of AZD1222 vaccination. This receptor was obtained from an adult in good health. The chain recombines TRBV27 with TRBJ1-6; tentatively, D is TRBD1 (6 bases). This chain's CDR3 is CASSLSATGLNSPLHF. The CDR3, as DNA: TGTGCCAGCAGTTTATCGGCAACAGGGCTTAATTCACCCCTCCACTTT.